The T cell receptor (beta chain) under discussion was sequenced for a study of regulatory T cells in long-lasting Graves disease (dated by TCRdb to the early 2020s). Looking at the study overall: In the newly diagnosed Graves' disease group, patients had been taking antithyroid drugs for less than 3 months. This study used TCR sequencing and RNA sequencing of peripheral blood to compare persistent Graves' disease patients against newly diagnosed Graves' disease patients. The study was registered as a clinical trial and conducted in China. A total of 35 or so samples were covered by TCR sequencing, comprising around 13 persistent and around 20 newly diagnosed Graves' disease patients. Broader findings and caveats from the paper: As a limitation, the authors acknowledged that the small sample size may reduce accuracy. Preferential use of TRBV28, TRBJ1-2 and TRBJ2-5 was observed in persistent disease, whereas TRBV20-1 and TRBJ2-1 were favored in newly diagnosed disease. Sequencing and analysis were limited to the TCR beta chain. Lower TCR Shannon entropy and fewer highly expanded clones were observed in persistent Graves' disease patients than in newly diagnosed patients, which suggested clonal expansion. Patients with persistent disease shared more public clonotypes (about 2,900) than newly diagnosed patients did (roughly 970). Only peripheral blood was studied, because thyroid tissue, the primary lesion, was inaccessible.

Per the publication, the time point label means: newly diagnosed GD, antithyroid drugs for less than 3 months. For both TCR sequencing and RNA sequencing, RNA was extracted from PBMCs using TRIzol. The diagnosis of Graves' disease was made according to American Thyroid Association guidelines. Recruitment of patients was carried out at an endocrinology department in Xi'an, China. From each patient, nine milliliters of peripheral blood was collected into an EDTA anticoagulant tube. PBMCs were isolated by Ficoll Paque Plus density gradient separation without further T cell sorting. An Agilent 2100 Bioanalyzer and agarose gel were used to assess RNA quality, and a NanoDrop 2000 was used to measure RNA concentration. Receptor libraries were prepared by multiplex PCR. The listed sequencing device is Illumina HiSeq 4000. TCR beta libraries were built with iRepertoire HTBI primers and Arm-PCR amplification of CDR3 regions. Before sequencing, the PCR products underwent gel purification. Per the source publication's procedure: A total of 62 TRBV and more than twelve TRBJ segments were identified across samples and were used for gene usage analysis of CDR3 amino acid clonotypes. COPE and FqMerger were used to merge the filtered high-quality paired reads into contigs. BLAST was used to align contigs to IMGT TRBV, TRBD and TRBJ reference genes, and CDR3 was defined according to IMGT. Any clonotype with a frequency above 0.1% was classified as a highly expanded clone. Shannon entropy served as the measure of repertoire diversity, while the Gini coefficient captured V-J evenness. Clonotypes shared by more than one individual were considered public. Using fastp at Q25 and MiXCR, TCRdb reprocessed the public reads and kept productive beta chains. A single entry per CDR3 protein holds the most common genes and DNA from its merged rows. For this entry, the V and J calls and clone size follow TCRdb and not the study's own pipeline. In all, the sample holds over 500,000 distinct CDR3 sequences, and around 15% of those were seen once. The top ten constitute about 11% of the sample.

Taken from cysteine to phenylalanine, the CDR3 has 16 residues. CDR3 DNA is the only sequence kept; it has 48 bases, read in frame from the first base. CDR1 and CDR2 (SNHLY, FYNNEI) derive from the germline V gene. V trim: 4 bases; J trim: 1 base; unmatched bases: 6. This clonotype was detected only once. Its antigen is still unknown. Nothing much larger sits one base from this clone, and base qualities are not available. Evidence from one read is weak. This sample also appeared in a second study, on T cells in Graves' hyperthyroidism and ophthalmopathy. The second publication reports: Stable Graves' hyperthyroidism was defined as no progression to ophthalmopathy during 18 months of follow-up. Hyperthyroidism patients were newly diagnosed, had a disease duration of under 2 months, and were aged 18 to 65 years. Patients with uncontrolled infections, other autoimmune diseases, pregnancy or lactation were excluded. Clinical symptoms, serum thyroxine and TRAb, thyroid ultrasound, and orbital computed tomography formed the basis for the diagnoses. For the first round of RT-PCR on the TCR CDR3, the HTBI primer set was used together with the Qiagen OneStep RT-PCR kit. Blood samples also contained most of the expanded thyroid clonotypes (frequency above 0.001), which suggests that blood repertoires may reflect thyroid immune responses. A 13 V-J signature model separated ophthalmopathy from stable hyperthyroidism, with approximately 87% sensitivity and just under 84% specificity in cross-validation and 80%/75% in testing. In validation, the model predicted progression to ophthalmopathy a median of about 6.8 months before onset, with about 64% sensitivity and 72.22% specificity. A discovery cohort of about 95 patients, 43 with Graves' ophthalmopathy and approximately 55 with stable Graves' hyperthyroidism, was used to find distinguishing TCR V-J signatures. Prospective prediction of ophthalmopathy was tested in an independent validation cohort consisting of some 19 hyperthyroidism patients and 15 or so patients who later progressed to ophthalmopathy. For training and testing, the 100 or so patients in the discovery cohort were randomly divided in a 7:3 ratio. The study also compared thyroid tissue and blood T-cell repertoires from about six Graves' hyperthyroidism patients. After blood sampling, hyperthyroidism patients were treated with methimazole at a starting dose of 30 mg daily, and ophthalmopathy patients were treated with high-dose intravenous methylprednisolone. The libraries were constructed in a second round of multiplex PCR and then size-selected and purified. The libraries were sequenced on an Illumina HiSeq2000 using paired-end 100 bp reads. SOAPnuke was used to process the raw data, with reads discarded if the reads contained adapters or uncalled bases, had a mean Phred below 15, or lacked an exact constant-primer or identifier match. High-quality paired reads were merged with COPE v1.2.5, and unique nucleotide sequences were defined as clonotypes. MiTCR v1.1 was used to align clonotypes to the IMGT TRBV, TRBD and TRBJ reference segments. The analysis was restricted to V-J combinations with a frequency above 0.0001, which together covered about 99% of the repertoires. The TCS score was defined as the ratio of F50 (clonal expansion) to E x V (chaos), calculated using BLOSUM62-based TCRdist between CDR3 peptides within each V-J. Welch's t-statistics and random forest reduced 450 to 600 V-J features to roughly 13, which were used in a naive Bayes classifier (R e1071). Sample size was not statistically predetermined, and investigators were not blinded to group allocation. The paper describes TCR Vbeta CDR3 sequencing of 120 to 150 peripheral blood samples, made up of about 41 ophthalmopathy patients, 70 to 75 hyperthyroidism patients and around 17 progressor patients.

The sequenced sample was peripheral blood mononuclear cells (PBMCs), obtained at new diagnosis, from a patient treated with antithyroid drugs. The receptor chain draws on TRBV2 and TRBJ1-5; TRBD1 aligns with 8 central bases. The TCR originated in a man younger than 35 with Graves disease. Donor details come from another sample of the same person, matched by shared clones. The CDR3 protein sequence reads: CASSGQGRMSNQPQHF. Read as DNA, the sequence is TGTGCCAGCAGTGGACAGGGGCGGATGAGCAATCAGCCCCAGCATTTT.